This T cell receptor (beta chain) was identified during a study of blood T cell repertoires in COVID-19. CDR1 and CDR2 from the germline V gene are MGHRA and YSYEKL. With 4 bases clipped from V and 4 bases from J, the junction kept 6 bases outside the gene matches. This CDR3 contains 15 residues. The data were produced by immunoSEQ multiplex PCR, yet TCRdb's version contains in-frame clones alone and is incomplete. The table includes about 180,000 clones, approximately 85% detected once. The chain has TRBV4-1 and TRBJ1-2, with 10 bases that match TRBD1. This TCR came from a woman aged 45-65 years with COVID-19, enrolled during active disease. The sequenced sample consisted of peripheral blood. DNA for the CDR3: TGCGCCAGCAGCCCAGGAGGGACAGGGGCCTATGGCTACACCTTC. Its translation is CASSPGGTGAYGYTF.